This T cell receptor (beta chain) was sequenced during a study of cytomegalovirus exposure and HLA in healthy donors. Overall study context: Earlier work reported approximately 110 million unique TCR beta sequences from some 170 million T cells. Broader study findings: In a later analysis, DRB1 alleles had the most associated TCRs; HLA-C alleles the fewest. A later analysis appeared to link common viral pathogens to several of the most significant clusters. The authors later found most CMV-associated TCR beta chains appeared HLA-restricted.

This clone showed up just a few times. Its antigen is currently unknown. The primer mix had 60 Vbeta and 13 Jbeta primers. This table comes from immunoSEQ multiplex PCR, and its TCRdb copy is limited to in-frame clones, with some not included. The sample records approximately 70,000 clones, 60% to 75% being singletons. There are 13 residues in the CDR3. Looked up from germline, CDR1 is SGHTA and CDR2 is FQGNSA. After removal of 6 bases from V and 4 bases from J, the junction contained 3 bases not matched to a gene. The chain joins TRBV7-2 to TRBJ1-5; 7 nucleotides match TRBD1. The sequence came from a woman aged 55-70 years in good health and CMV-seropositive. The specimen sequenced was PBMCs. CDR3 DNA sequence: TGTGCCAGCAGTAAGGGACAGAATCAGCCCCAGCATTTT. Translation gives CASSKGQNQPQHF.